This is a list of T cell receptor beta chains from one sample in a study of T cell repertoires in cytomegalovirus infection. Their recognized antigens are unknown. In TCRdb, the reads were re-called with MiXCR into one record per CDR3 protein. The sample holds about 920,000 distinct CDR3 sequences, 30% to 40% seen once. Sequencing used cultured CD8+ T cells from PBMCs, obtained from culture after CMV antigen stimulation. These receptors came from a human donor in good health (CMV status not recorded). Some clones in this sample may be carry-over from other donors' samples. CDR3s include the opening cysteine and the closing phenylalanine or tryptophan. Fields, in order: V gene, clone size, D gene, J gene, CDR3 protein, CDR3 DNA. A D gene is named only where the DNA matches it firmly. Rows may omit the clone size; those that give it use once, few, many or a size class.

V gene: TRBV5-1; clone size: few; D gene: -; J gene: TRBJ1-6; CDR3 protein: CASSSGPNSPLHF; CDR3 DNA: TGCGCCAGCAGCTCCGGACCTAATTCACCCCTCCACTTT
V gene: TRBV6-8; clone size: -; D gene: -; J gene: TRBJ1-4; CDR3 protein: CASSQFGTRGKEEKPFF; CDR3 DNA: TGTGCCAGCAGTCAATTCGGGACACGGGGAAAGGAAGAAAAACCGTTTTTT
V gene: TRBV9; clone size: -; D gene: -; J gene: TRBJ1-2; CDR3 protein: CASSGSEGDGYTF; CDR3 DNA: TGTGCCAGCAGCGGGTCTGAGGGCGATGGCTACACCTTC
V gene: TRBV12-3/TRBV12-4; clone size: -; D gene: -; J gene: TRBJ1-4; CDR3 protein: CASSDTRSNEKLFF; CDR3 DNA: TGTGCCAGCAGCGACACCAGAAGTAATGAAAAACTGTTTTTT
V gene: TRBV6-5; clone size: -; D gene: -; J gene: TRBJ1-5; CDR3 protein: CASSIGPPGANQPQHF; CDR3 DNA: TGTGCCAGCAGTATTGGACCTCCAGGCGCAAATCAGCCCCAGCATTTT
V gene: TRBV19; clone size: few; D gene: -; J gene: TRBJ1-1; CDR3 protein: CASAQGTATEAFF; CDR3 DNA: TGTGCCAGTGCTCAGGGGACGGCCACTGAAGCTTTCTTT
V gene: TRBV7-6; clone size: -; D gene: -; J gene: TRBJ2-1; CDR3 protein: CASSLANLALNEQFF; CDR3 DNA: TGTGCCAGCAGCTTAGCGAACCTAGCGTTGAATGAGCAGTTCTTC
V gene: TRBV20-1; clone size: -; D gene: TRBD1; J gene: TRBJ1-6; CDR3 protein: CSGMAGGRERGSPLHF; CDR3 DNA: TGCAGTGGGATGGCAGGGGGTAGAGAAAGAGGTTCACCCCTCCACTTT
V gene: TRBV29-1; clone size: -; D gene: -; J gene: TRBJ1-1; CDR3 protein: CSVEDGNTEAFF; CDR3 DNA: TGCAGCGTTGAAGATGGGAACACTGAAGCTTTCTTT
V gene: TRBV27; clone size: -; D gene: -; J gene: TRBJ1-2; CDR3 protein: CASSPRRTTPYGYTF; CDR3 DNA: TGTGCCAGCAGTCCTCGTAGAACTACCCCCTATGGCTACACCTTC
V gene: TRBV14; clone size: -; D gene: -; J gene: TRBJ1-3; CDR3 protein: CASSQDQHRERNTIYF; CDR3 DNA: TGTGCCAGCAGCCAAGATCAACACAGGGAGAGAAACACCATATATTTT
V gene: TRBV7-9; clone size: -; D gene: -; J gene: TRBJ1-1; CDR3 protein: CASILGDTEAFF; CDR3 DNA: TGTGCCAGCATCCTAGGAGACACTGAAGCTTTCTTT
V gene: TRBV7-9; clone size: -; D gene: TRBD2; J gene: TRBJ2-1; CDR3 protein: CASSSSYVPTAGDYYNEQFF; CDR3 DNA: TGTGCCAGCAGCTCCTCATACGTACCGACAGCGGGGGATTACTACAATGAGCAGTTCTTC
V gene: TRBV7-9; clone size: many; D gene: TRBD1; J gene: TRBJ2-3; CDR3 protein: CASSLRTGLTDTQYF; CDR3 DNA: TGTGCCAGCAGCCTTCGGACAGGACTTACAGATACGCAGTATTTT
V gene: TRBV20-1; clone size: -; D gene: -; J gene: TRBJ2-1; CDR3 protein: CSASSRFSYNEQFF; CDR3 DNA: TGCAGTGCTAGTAGTCGGTTTTCCTACAATGAGCAGTTCTTC
V gene: TRBV27; clone size: few; D gene: -; J gene: TRBJ2-3; CDR3 protein: CASRLAVRDTQYF; CDR3 DNA: TGTGCCAGCAGGTTAGCGGTGAGGGATACGCAGTATTTT
V gene: TRBV7-8; clone size: many; D gene: -; J gene: TRBJ2-7; CDR3 protein: CASSLDPGYEQYF; CDR3 DNA: TGTGCCAGCAGCTTAGACCCCGGGTACGAGCAGTACTTC
V gene: TRBV25-1; clone size: -; D gene: -; J gene: TRBJ1-2; CDR3 protein: CASSESVTGTLEYGYTF; CDR3 DNA: TGTGCCAGCAGTGAATCTGTAACCGGGACACTTGAATATGGCTACACCTTC
V gene: TRBV19; clone size: few; D gene: -; J gene: TRBJ2-5; CDR3 protein: CASSPGQPQETQYF; CDR3 DNA: TGTGCCAGTAGTCCCGGACAGCCTCAAGAGACCCAGTACTTC
V gene: TRBV9; clone size: once; D gene: TRBD1; J gene: TRBJ1-2; CDR3 protein: CASSDTLRQGRRSGYTF; CDR3 DNA: TGTGCCAGCAGTGATACCCTTAGACAGGGGCGGAGGAGTGGCTACACCTTC
V gene: TRBV7-2; clone size: -; D gene: -; J gene: TRBJ1-2; CDR3 protein: CASSSGAPDYGYTF; CDR3 DNA: TGTGCCAGCAGCTCCGGGGCCCCGGACTATGGCTACACCTTC
V gene: TRBV6-6; clone size: -; D gene: TRBD2; J gene: TRBJ2-3; CDR3 protein: CASSYLATSEDTQYF; CDR3 DNA: TGTGCCAGCAGTTACTTAGCGACTAGCGAAGATACGCAGTATTTT
V gene: TRBV6-6; clone size: -; D gene: -; J gene: TRBJ2-3; CDR3 protein: CASSYAGVSTDTQYF; CDR3 DNA: TGTGCCAGCAGTTACGCAGGAGTTTCTACAGATACGCAGTATTTT